A selection of T cell receptor beta chains follows, all from one sample in a study of blood T cell repertoires in COVID-19. The method was immunoSEQ multiplex PCR; TCRdb's version includes in-frame clones alone and lacks a portion of them. The sample consists of roughly 57,000 clones, 75% to 95% of them appearing once. Input material: peripheral blood. The receptor source for this set is a man aged 80 or over with acute or convalescent COVID-19. The CDR3 runs from the conserved cysteine through the conserved F or W. The D gene is left open where the match is weak. Size is omitted from some rows. Given values are once, few, many or a class for expanded clones.

D	V	size	J	DNA	CDR3
TRBD2	TRBV15	NA	TRBJ2-7	TGTGCCACCAGCAGAGATCGAACTAGCGGGGGGATGGAGCAGTACTTC	CATSRDRTSGGMEQYF
NA	TRBV6-5	NA	TRBJ1-5	TGTGCCAGCAGCCTCGCGGGGGGTCCGGAGCATTTT	CASSLAGGPEHF
TRBD1	TRBV7-9	NA	TRBJ1-3	TGTGCCAGCAGCCCGATGGGACAGTTCTCTGGAAACACCATATATTTT	CASSPMGQFSGNTIYF
TRBD1	TRBV5-1	NA	TRBJ2-6	TGCGCCAGCAGCCCGGAAGGGACAGGGGGCGGGAAAGGGGCCAACGTCCTGACTTTC	CASSPEGTGGGKGANVLTF
NA	TRBV6-5	NA	TRBJ1-1	TGTGCCAGCAGCCCCGCAGGGGTTATGACTGAAGCTTTCTTT	CASSPAGVMTEAFF
TRBD2	TRBV3-1/TRBV3-2	NA	TRBJ2-5	TGTGCCAGCAGCCCGGGCGCGGGGGGGGGATTCGGGAAGACCCAGTACTTC	CASSPGAGGGFGKTQYF
TRBD1	TRBV28	NA	TRBJ1-4	TGTGCCAGCAGTTTTGGGGACAGGGGCGTAGAAAAACTGTTTTTT	CASSFGDRGVEKLFF
NA	TRBV4-1	NA	TRBJ1-5	TGCGCCAGCAGCAGCAGTGGGGGGGTAGGTATTCAGCCCCAGCATTTT	CASSSSGGVGIQPQHF
TRBD1	TRBV12-3/TRBV12-4	NA	TRBJ1-1	TGTGCCAGCGGATCTTTCGGGACAGGCCTCCTCTTT	CASGSFGTGLLF
NA	TRBV3-1/TRBV3-2	few	TRBJ1-3	TGTGCCAGCAGCCAAGGAACATTCTTCGGGTCTGGAAACACCATATATTTT	CASSQGTFFGSGNTIYF
TRBD1	TRBV7-2	NA	TRBJ1-4	TGTGCCAGCAGCTTATCCGGGACAGCAAATGAAAAACTGTTTTTT	CASSLSGTANEKLFF
NA	TRBV7-9	NA	TRBJ2-7	TGTGCCAGCAGCCCTGGGACTTTCTACGAGCAGTACTTC	CASSPGTFYEQYF
NA	TRBV24-1	NA	TRBJ2-5	TGTGCCACCAGTGATTCGGACAGTAGGATCCAAGAGACCCAGTACTTC	CATSDSDSRIQETQYF
NA	TRBV27	NA	TRBJ2-7	TGTGCCAGCAGTGCCCACCGGGACTACGAGCAGTACTTC	CASSAHRDYEQYF
NA	TRBV18	NA	TRBJ2-3	TGTGCCAGCTCACCACAAGGACTTAGCACAGATACGCAGTATTTT	CASSPQGLSTDTQYF
NA	TRBV19	NA	TRBJ2-5	TGTGCCAGTAGTATTTGGGGGCAAGGGGAGACCCAGTACTTC	CASSIWGQGETQYF
NA	TRBV19	NA	TRBJ1-1	TGTGCCAGTAGTATAGACTACAGGGAGGAAGCTTTCTTT	CASSIDYREEAFF
NA	TRBV6-5	few	TRBJ2-7	TGTGCCAGCAGTCCTACGATCTCCTACGAGCAGTACTTC	CASSPTISYEQYF
TRBD2	TRBV5-1	NA	TRBJ2-5	TGCGCCAGCAGCTCACAGAGCGGGGGGGAGGCCCAGTACTTC	CASSSQSGGEAQYF
TRBD1	TRBV28	once	TRBJ2-4	TGTGCCAGCAGCAGCGCGGGACAGGGGTACAACATTCAGTACTTC	CASSSAGQGYNIQYF
NA	TRBV2	few	TRBJ2-1	TGTGCCAGCAGTGAACGGGGGGCGCGGAATGAGCAGTTCTTC	CASSERGARNEQFF
TRBD1	TRBV11-1	NA	TRBJ2-7	TGTGCCAGCAACCAAGGACAGGGTGCCTACGAGCAGTACTTC	CASNQGQGAYEQYF
NA	TRBV3-1/TRBV3-2	NA	TRBJ1-2	TGTGCCAGCAGCAACGGGGATAATGGCTACACCTTC	CASSNGDNGYTF
NA	TRBV5-4	NA	TRBJ2-1	TGTGCCAGCAGCCCCCCGTTGGCGGGCGCATCTTACAATGAGCAGTTCTTC	CASSPPLAGASYNEQFF
TRBD1	TRBV24-1	once	TRBJ2-1	TGTGCCACCAGTGACGGGACAGGGCCTCGGGATGAGCAGTTCTTC	CATSDGTGPRDEQFF
TRBD2	TRBV28	NA	TRBJ2-5	TGTGCCAGCAGTTCCTGGACTAGCGGGGAAGAGACCCAGTACTTC	CASSSWTSGEETQYF
NA	TRBV7-9	NA	TRBJ1-1	TGTGCCAGCAGCCGACAGCTTGGGGAAGCTTTCTTT	CASSRQLGEAFF
TRBD2	TRBV7-9	NA	TRBJ2-5	TGTGCCAGCAGCTTAGCGCTCCGCGGGGGCCAAGAGACCCAGTACTTC	CASSLALRGGQETQYF
NA	TRBV5-1	NA	TRBJ1-1	TGCGCCAGCAGCTTAAAAGGACAGCCCACTGAAGCTTTCTTT	CASSLKGQPTEAFF
NA	TRBV18	NA	TRBJ2-7	TGTGCCAGCTCACCACCGTGGGGCCAGGGTAGCTCCTACGAGCAGTACTTC	CASSPPWGQGSSYEQYF
TRBD1	TRBV11-1	NA	TRBJ2-7	TGTGCCAGCAGCTTAATGGGACAGACTCGCGAGCAGTACTTC	CASSLMGQTREQYF
NA	TRBV16	NA	TRBJ2-3	TGTGCCAGCAGCCTCTCGACTAGAGATACGCAGTATTTT	CASSLSTRDTQYF
TRBD2	TRBV3-1/TRBV3-2	NA	TRBJ2-5	TGTGCCAGCAGCCAAGTGGCTAGCGGGGGGGCCGGTGCGGAGACCCAGTACTTC	CASSQVASGGAGAETQYF
TRBD2	TRBV7-7	NA	TRBJ2-1	TGTGCTAGCAGCCTCGGGACTAGCGGGGAGCAGTTCTTC	CASSLGTSGEQFF
NA	TRBV9	NA	TRBJ2-7	TGTGCCAGCAGCGTAGCTTCGGGCTCCTACGAGCAGTACTTC	CASSVASGSYEQYF
TRBD1	TRBV5-1	NA	TRBJ2-7	TGCGCCAGCAGGCCCAATCCAGGGGGATCCTACGAGCAGTACTTC	CASRPNPGGSYEQYF
NA	TRBV15	NA	TRBJ2-5	TGTGCCACCAGCAGAGATCGAGCCCGCGAGACCCAGTACTTC	CATSRDRARETQYF
NA	TRBV6-5	NA	TRBJ2-2	TGTGCCAGCAGTTACTCGACAGTCCCCACCGGGGAGCTGTTTTTT	CASSYSTVPTGELFF
NA	TRBV6-4	NA	TRBJ1-6	TGTGCCACCGCAGGGGTGGTCGGTTCACCCCTCCACTTT	CATAGVVGSPLHF
NA	TRBV6-1	NA	TRBJ1-5	TGTGCCAGCAGTGAAGCGTGGCAGGGTCACCAGCCCCAGCATTTT	CASSEAWQGHQPQHF
NA	TRBV5-1	once	TRBJ1-4	TGCGCCAGCAGCTGGACAGACGCGACAGATCTGAATGAAAAACTGTTTTTT	CASSWTDATDLNEKLFF